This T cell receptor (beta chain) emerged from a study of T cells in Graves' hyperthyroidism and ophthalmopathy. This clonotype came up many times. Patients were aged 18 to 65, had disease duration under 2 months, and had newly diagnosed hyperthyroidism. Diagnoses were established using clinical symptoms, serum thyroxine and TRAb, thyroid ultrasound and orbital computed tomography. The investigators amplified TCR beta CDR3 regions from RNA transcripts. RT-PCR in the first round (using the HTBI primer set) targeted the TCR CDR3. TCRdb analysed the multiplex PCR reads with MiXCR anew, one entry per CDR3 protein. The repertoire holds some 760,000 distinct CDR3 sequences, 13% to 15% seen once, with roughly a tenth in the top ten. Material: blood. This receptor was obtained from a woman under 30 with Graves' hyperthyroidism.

The CDR3 loop reads CASSVVSGALNTEAFF. CDR3 nucleotide sequence: TGTGCCAGCAGTGTAGTCTCGGGGGCCTTGAACACTGAAGCTTTCTTT. The chain carries TRBV28 and TRBJ1-1; possible D gene TRBD1, 6 bases. The CDR3 is 16 amino acids. V was pared by 5 bases and J by 0 bases, with 16 bases between. From germline, CDR1 is MDHEN and CDR2 SYDVKM.